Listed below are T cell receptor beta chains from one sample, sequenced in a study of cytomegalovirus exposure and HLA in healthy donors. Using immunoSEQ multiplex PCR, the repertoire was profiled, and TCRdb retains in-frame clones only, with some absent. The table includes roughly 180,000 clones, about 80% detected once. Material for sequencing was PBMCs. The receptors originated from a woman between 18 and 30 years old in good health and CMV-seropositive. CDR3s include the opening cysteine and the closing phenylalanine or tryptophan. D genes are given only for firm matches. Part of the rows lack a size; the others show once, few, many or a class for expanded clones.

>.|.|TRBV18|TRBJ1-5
TGTGCCAGCTCATCTGTCCGCAATCAGCCCCAGCATTTT
CASSSVRNQPQHF
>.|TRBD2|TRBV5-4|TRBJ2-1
TGTGCCAGCAGCTGGGGACTAGCGGGGGGGTCCTACAATGAGCAGTTCTTC
CASSWGLAGGSYNEQFF
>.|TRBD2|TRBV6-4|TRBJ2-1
TGTGCCAGCAGTGAAGCGACTAGCGGGGGGGATTACAATGAGCAGTTCTTC
CASSEATSGGDYNEQFF
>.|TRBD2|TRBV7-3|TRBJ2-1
TGTGCCAGCAGCTTGCCCGGGACTAGCGGGCCCAATGAGCAGTTCTTC
CASSLPGTSGPNEQFF
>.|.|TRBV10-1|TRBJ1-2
TGCGCCAGCAGTCCCCGGGGAGGGGGGTATGGAGATGGCTACACCTTC
CASSPRGGGYGDGYTF
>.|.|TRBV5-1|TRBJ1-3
TGCGCCAGCGGGGCAGGGGCCTCCTCTGGAAACACCATATATTTT
CASGAGASSGNTIYF
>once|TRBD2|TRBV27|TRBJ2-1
TGTGCCAGCAGTTTATCGGGGGGGTTTGAGCAGTTCTTC
CASSLSGGFEQFF
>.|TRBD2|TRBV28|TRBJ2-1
TGTGCCAGCAAAGAAGGACTAGCGGGGGGGCCACAGGGGCAGTTCTTC
CASKEGLAGGPQGQFF
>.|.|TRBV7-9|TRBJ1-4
TGTGCCAGCAGCTTAGAAGGGGCTGGTGAAAAACTGTTTTTT
CASSLEGAGEKLFF
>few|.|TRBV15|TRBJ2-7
TGTGCCACCAGCAGGGCCCGACTCTTGAGCTCCTACGAGCAGTACTTC
CATSRARLLSSYEQYF
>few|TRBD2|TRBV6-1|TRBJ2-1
TGTGCCAGCATTTTCGGGACTAGCGGGGCCTATGAGCAGTTCTTC
CASIFGTSGAYEQFF
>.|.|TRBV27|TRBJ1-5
TGTGCCAGCAGTTCCCCCTCTCGGGGAGGTAGGAATCAGCCCCAGCATTTT
CASSSPSRGGRNQPQHF
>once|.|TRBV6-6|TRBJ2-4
TGTGCCAGCAGTCCCGGGAGAAACGGGAACATTCAGTACTTC
CASSPGRNGNIQYF
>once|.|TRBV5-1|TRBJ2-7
TGCGCCAGCAGCTTGACCGGCTACGAGCAGTACTTC
CASSLTGYEQYF
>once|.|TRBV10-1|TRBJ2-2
TGCGCCTCCGGGGGAAGCGGGACCGGGGAGCTGTTTTTT
CASGGSGTGELFF